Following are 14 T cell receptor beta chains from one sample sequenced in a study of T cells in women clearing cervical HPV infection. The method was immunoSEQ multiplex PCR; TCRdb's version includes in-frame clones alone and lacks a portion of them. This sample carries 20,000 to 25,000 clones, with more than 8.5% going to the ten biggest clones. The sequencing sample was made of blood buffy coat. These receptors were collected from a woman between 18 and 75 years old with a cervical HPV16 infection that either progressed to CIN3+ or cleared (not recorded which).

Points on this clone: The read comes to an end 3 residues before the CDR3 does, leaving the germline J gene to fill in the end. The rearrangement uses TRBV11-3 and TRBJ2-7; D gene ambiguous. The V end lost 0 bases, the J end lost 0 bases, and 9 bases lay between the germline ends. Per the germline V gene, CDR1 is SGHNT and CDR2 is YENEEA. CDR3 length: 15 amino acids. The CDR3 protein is CASSLDRVSSYEQYF. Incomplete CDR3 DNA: TGTGCCAGCAGCTTAGATCGGGTTAGCTCCTACGAG.

The DNA read from the CDR3 is TGTGCCAGCTCAAGACAGGGGTTTGATTTGGACACTGAA. Translating it yields CASSRQGFDLDTE. The full CDR3 sequence reads CASSRQGFDLDTEAFF. The V gene is TRBV18, the J gene TRBJ1-1; TRBD1 matches 8 bases. The read ends 3 residues before the CDR3 terminus; that terminus is restored from the germline J gene. The CDR3 extends over 16 amino acids. Trimming at V came to 5 bases and at J to 3 bases, leaving 11 bases not matched to a gene. Germline loops: CDR1 KGHSH, CDR2 LQKENI.

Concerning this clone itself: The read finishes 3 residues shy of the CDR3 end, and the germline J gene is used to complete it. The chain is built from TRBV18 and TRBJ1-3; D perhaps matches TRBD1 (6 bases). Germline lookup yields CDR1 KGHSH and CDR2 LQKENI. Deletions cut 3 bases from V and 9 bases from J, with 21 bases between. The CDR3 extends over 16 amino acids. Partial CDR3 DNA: TGTGCCAGCTCACCTTCTTACGGACAGCAATTGGGCACC. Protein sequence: CASSPSYGQQLGT. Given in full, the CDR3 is CASSPSYGQQLGTIYF.

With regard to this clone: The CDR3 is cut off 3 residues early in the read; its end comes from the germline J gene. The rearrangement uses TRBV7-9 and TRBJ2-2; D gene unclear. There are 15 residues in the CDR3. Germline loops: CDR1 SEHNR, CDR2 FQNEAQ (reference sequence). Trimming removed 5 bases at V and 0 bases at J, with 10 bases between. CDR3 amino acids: CASSLSVANTGELFF. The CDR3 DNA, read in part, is TGTGCCAGCAGCCTAAGTGTCGCGAACACCGGGGAG.

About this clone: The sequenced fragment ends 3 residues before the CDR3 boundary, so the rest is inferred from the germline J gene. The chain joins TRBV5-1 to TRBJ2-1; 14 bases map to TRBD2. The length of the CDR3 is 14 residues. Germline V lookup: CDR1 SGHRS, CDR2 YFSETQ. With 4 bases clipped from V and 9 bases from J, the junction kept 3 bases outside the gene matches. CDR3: CASSGTSGRSEQFF. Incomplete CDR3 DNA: TGCGCCAGCAGCGGGACTAGCGGGAGAAGTGAG.

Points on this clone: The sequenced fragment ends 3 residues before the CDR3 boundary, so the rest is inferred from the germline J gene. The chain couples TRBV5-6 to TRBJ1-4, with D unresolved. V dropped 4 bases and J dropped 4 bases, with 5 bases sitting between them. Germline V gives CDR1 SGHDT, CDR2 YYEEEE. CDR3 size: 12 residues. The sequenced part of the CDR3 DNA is TGTGCCAGCAGCCGGGTTAATGAAAAA. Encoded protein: CASSRVNEK. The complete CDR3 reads CASSRVNEKLFF.

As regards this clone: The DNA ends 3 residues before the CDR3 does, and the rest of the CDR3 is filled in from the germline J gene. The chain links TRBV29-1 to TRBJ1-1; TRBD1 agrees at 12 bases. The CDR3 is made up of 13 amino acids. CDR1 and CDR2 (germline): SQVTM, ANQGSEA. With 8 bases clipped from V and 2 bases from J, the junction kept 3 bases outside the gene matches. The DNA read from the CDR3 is TGCAGCCTGGGACAGGGGGCCAACACTGAA. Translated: CSLGQGANTE. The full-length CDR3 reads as CSLGQGANTEAFF. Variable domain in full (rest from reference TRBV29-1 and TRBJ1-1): SAVISQKPSRDICQRGTSLTIQCQVDSQVTMMFWYRQQPGQSLTLIATANQGSEATYESGFVIDKFPISRPNLTFSTLTVSNMSPEDSSIYLCSLGQGANTEAFFGQGTRLTVV.

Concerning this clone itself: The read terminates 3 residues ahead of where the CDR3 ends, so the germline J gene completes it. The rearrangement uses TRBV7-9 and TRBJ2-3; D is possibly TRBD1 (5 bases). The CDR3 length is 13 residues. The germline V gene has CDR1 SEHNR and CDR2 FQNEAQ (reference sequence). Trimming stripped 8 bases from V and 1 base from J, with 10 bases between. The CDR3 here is CASADSGTDTQYF. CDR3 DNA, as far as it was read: TGTGCCAGCGCAGACAGTGGCACAGATACG.

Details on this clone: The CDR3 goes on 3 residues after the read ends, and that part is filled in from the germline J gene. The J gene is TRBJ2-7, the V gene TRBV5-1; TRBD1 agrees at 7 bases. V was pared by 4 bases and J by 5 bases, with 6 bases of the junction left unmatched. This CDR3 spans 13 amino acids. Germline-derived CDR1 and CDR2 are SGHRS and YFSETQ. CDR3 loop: CASSATGAHEQYF. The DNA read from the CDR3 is TGCGCCAGCAGCGCCACAGGGGCTCACGAG.

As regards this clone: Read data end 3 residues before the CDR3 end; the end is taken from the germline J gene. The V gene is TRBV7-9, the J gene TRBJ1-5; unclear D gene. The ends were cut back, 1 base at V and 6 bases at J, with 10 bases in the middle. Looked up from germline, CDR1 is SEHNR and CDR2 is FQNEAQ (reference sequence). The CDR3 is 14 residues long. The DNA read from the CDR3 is TGTGCCAGCAGCTTAGGAGGGCCCGGTCAGCCC. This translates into CASSLGGPGQP. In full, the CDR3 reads CASSLGGPGQPQHF.

The sequenced part of the CDR3 DNA is TGCGCCAGCAGACTAGGACTAGCGGGAGCATATGAG. This translates into CASRLGLAGAYE. In full, the CDR3 reads CASRLGLAGAYEQFF. This chain joins TRBV5-1 and TRBJ2-1; 13 bases match TRBD2. The read is 3 residues too short to cover the CDR3 end, so that end is filled in from the germline J gene. J lost 8 bases, V lost 5 bases, and 7 bases had no gene match. Germline values: CDR1 SGHRS, CDR2 YFSETQ. The CDR3 loop spans 15 amino acids. Drawing the rest from reference TRBV5-1 and TRBJ2-1, the complete variable domain is KAGVTQTPRYLIKTRGQQVTLSCSPISGHRSVSWYQQTPGQGLQFLFEYFSETQRNKGNFPGRFSGRQFSNSRSEMNVSTLELGDSALYLCASRLGLAGAYEQFFGPGTRLTVL.

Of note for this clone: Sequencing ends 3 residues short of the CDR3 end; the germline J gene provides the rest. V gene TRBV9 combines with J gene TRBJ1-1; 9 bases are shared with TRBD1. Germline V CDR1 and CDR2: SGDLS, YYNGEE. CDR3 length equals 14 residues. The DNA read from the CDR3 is TGTGCCAGCAGCGAGCCGGGACAGGGTCTAATG. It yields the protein CASSEPGQGLM. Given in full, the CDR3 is CASSEPGQGLMAFF.

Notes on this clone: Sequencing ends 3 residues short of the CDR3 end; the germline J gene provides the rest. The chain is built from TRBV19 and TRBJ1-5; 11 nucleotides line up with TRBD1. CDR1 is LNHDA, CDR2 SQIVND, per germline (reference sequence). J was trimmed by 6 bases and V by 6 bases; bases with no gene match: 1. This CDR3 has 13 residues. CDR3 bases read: TGTGCCAGTAGGGGGACAGGGGGTCAGCCC. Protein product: CASRGTGGQP. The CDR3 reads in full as CASRGTGGQPQHF. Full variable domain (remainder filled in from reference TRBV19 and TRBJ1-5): DGGITQSPKYLFRKEGQNVTLSCEQNLNHDAMYWYRQDPGQGLRLIYYSQIVNDFQKGDIAEGYSVSREKKESFPLTVTSAQKNPTAFYLCASRGTGGQPQHFGDGTRLSIL.

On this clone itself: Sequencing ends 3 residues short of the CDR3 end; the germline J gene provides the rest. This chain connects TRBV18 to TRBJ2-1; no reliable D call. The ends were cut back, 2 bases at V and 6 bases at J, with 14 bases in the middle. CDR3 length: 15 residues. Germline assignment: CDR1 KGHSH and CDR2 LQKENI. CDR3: CASSPGISSGNEQFF. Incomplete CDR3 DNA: TGTGCCAGCTCACCAGGAATTTCTTCGGGCAATGAG.